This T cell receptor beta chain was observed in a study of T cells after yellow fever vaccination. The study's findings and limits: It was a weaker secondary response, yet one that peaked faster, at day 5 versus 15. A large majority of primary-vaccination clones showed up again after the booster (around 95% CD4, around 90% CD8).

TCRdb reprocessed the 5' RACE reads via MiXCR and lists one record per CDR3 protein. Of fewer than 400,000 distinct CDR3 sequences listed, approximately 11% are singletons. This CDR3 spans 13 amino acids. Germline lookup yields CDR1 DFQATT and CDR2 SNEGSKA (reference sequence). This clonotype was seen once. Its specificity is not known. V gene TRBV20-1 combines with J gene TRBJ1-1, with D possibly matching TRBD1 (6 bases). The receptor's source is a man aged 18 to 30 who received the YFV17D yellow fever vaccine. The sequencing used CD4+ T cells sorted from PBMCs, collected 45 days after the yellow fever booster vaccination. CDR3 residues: CRLKRGAGTEAFF. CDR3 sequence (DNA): TGCAGACTCAAAAGGGGGGCTGGGACTGAAGCTTTCTTT.